This T cell receptor beta chain came from a study of radiotherapy plus CTLA-4 blockade in lung cancer. With respect to this clone: No antigen is known for it.

Libraries were prepared by immunoSEQ multiplex PCR; TCRdb keeps only in-frame clonotypes and omits some of them. There are 55,000 to 65,000 clones in the sample; 70% to 80% occur only once, and 2.9% lies in the top ten. V shed 7 bases and J 5 bases; nucleotides not matched to a gene: 14. CDR1 and CDR2 from the germline V gene are MDHEN and SYDVKM. The CDR3 has 16 amino acids. General study results and limits: Interferon-beta and early blood T cell clone dynamics reportedly predicted response best.

The chain joins TRBV28 to TRBJ1-5, with TRBD1 matching 7 bases. The sequence was obtained from a human donor with non-small cell lung cancer who had a complete response to radiotherapy plus ipilimumab. The material was peripheral blood, obtained from a patient treated with radiotherapy plus ipilimumab. DNA of the CDR3: TGTGCCAGCAAAAATTTCCAGGGGGTAAGGGATCAGCCCCAGCATTTT. This translates into CASKNFQGVRDQPQHF. Full variable domain (remainder filled in from reference TRBV28 and TRBJ1-5): DVKVTQSSRYLVKRTGEKVFLECVQDMDHENMFWYRQDPGLGLRLIYFSYDVKMKEKGDIPEGYSVSREKKERFSLILESASTNQTSMYLCASKNFQGVRDQPQHFGDGTRLSIL.